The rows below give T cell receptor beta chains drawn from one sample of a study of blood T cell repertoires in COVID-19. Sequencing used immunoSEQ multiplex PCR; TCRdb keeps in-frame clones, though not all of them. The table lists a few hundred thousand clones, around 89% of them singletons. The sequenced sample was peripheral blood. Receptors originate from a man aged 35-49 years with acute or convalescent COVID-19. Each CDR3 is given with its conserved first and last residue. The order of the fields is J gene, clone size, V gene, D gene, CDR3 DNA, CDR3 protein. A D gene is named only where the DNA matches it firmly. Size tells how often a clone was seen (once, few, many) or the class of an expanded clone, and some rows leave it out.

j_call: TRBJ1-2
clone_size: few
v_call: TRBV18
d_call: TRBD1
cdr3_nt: TGTGCCAGCTCACCAGGAGTAGGGGGCTACTATGGCTACACCTTC
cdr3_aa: CASSPGVGGYYGYTF

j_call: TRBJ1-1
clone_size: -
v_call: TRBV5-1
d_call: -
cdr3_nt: TGCGCCAGCACCCAACGAGGGAACACTGAAGCTTTCTTT
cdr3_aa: CASTQRGNTEAFF

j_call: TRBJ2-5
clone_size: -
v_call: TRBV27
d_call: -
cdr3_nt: TGTGCCAGCAGTTTATTCTTTACAGCCCAAGAGACCCAGTACTTC
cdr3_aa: CASSLFFTAQETQYF

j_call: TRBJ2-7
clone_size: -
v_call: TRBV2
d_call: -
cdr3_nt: TGTGCCAGCAAGGGACTTGGGGGGACCTACGAGCAGTACTTC
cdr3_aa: CASKGLGGTYEQYF

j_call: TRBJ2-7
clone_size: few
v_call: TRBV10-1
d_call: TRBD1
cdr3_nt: TGCGCCAGCAGTGGTCCCGGGACAGGGGCCTCCGACGAGCAGTACTTC
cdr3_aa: CASSGPGTGASDEQYF

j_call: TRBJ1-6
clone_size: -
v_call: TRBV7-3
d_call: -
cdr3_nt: TGTGCCAGCAGCTTACGCGGGGGGTTGAATTCACCCCTCCACTTT
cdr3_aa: CASSLRGGLNSPLHF

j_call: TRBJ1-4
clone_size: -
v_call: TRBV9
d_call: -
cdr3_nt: TGTGCCAGCAGCGTAGATGGGCAGGGTGAAAAACTGTTTTTT
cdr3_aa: CASSVDGQGEKLFF

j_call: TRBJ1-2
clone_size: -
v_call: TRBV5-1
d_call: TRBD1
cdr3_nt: TGCGCCAGCAGCTCTGGACAGGAGGATGGCTACACCTTC
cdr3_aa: CASSSGQEDGYTF

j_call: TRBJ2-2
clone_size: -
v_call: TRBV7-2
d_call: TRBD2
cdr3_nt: TGTGCCAGCAGCCTGGGACTAGCGGGAGTGCCCACCGGGGAGCTGTTTTTT
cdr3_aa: CASSLGLAGVPTGELFF

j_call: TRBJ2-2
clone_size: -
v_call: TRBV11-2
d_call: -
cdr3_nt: TGTGCCAGCAGCTTAGACTTGCGGAGAATTAACACCGGGGAGCTGTTTTTT
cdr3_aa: CASSLDLRRINTGELFF

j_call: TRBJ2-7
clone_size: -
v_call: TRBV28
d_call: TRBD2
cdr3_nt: TGTGCCAGCAGGGATAGCGGGGGTAACTCCTACGAGCAGTACTTC
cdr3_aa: CASRDSGGNSYEQYF